The sequence of this T cell receptor (beta chain) was determined in a study of blood T cell repertoires in COVID-19. About the research overall: The analysed material was cDNA or gDNA that came from T cells, B-cell-depleted T cells, or PBMCs.

Here immunoSEQ multiplex PCR was the method, and the copy in TCRdb shows in-frame clones only, minus some. The data show 350,000 to 450,000 clones, approximately 89% seen once. CDR1 is SGHDN and CDR2 is FVKESK in the germline V gene. Trimming removed 0 bases from V and 4 bases from J; junction bases left unmatched: 6. CDR3 length: 16 amino acids. Sequencing used PBMCs or T cells enriched from blood (not recorded which). V and J are TRBV14 and TRBJ1-3, with TRBD1 matching 7 bases. The sequence came from a woman aged 25 to 39 who had recovered from COVID-19. In nucleotides, the CDR3 is TGTGCCAGCAGCCAAGAGAGGGACAGATTCGGAAACACCATATATTTT. This encodes CASSQERDRFGNTIYF.